The clone carrying this TCR beta chain was observed many times. Its antigen is not identified. The data originate from a study of human T cells and chemical hapten exposure. Overall study context: Predominantly women, the patients had alopecia areata, totalis or universalis. Broader study findings: Patch test score rose with PT1 expanded TCRs, significant at 8, 16, 32, not 4.

CDR3 length equals 15 residues. V was pared by 4 bases and J by 5 bases, with 17 bases between. Germline V gives CDR1 LGHNA, CDR2 YSLEER. Unique molecular identifiers were affixed to discrete cDNA molecules within the library. TCRdb reprocessed the RACE reads with MiXCR, giving one entry per CDR3 protein. Among about 110,000 distinct CDR3 sequences listed, approximately 8.8% were seen once. The time point here: patch test 2, 6 weeks after DPC sensitization. Treatment denoted: therapeutic diphenylcyclopropenone sensitization with weekly scalp DPC. Blood sampling preceded each patch test application. The source was whole blood, collected in connection with sensitization to the hapten diphenylcyclopropenone (DPC). The clonotype originates from a woman in her 40s with alopecia areata. Some clones in this sample may be carry-over from other donors' samples. The chain joins TRBV4-3 to TRBJ2-5; TRBD1 or TRBD2 may be the D gene (5 bases each). CDR3: CASSRETGWGETQYF. The CDR3 DNA is TGCGCCAGCAGCCGCGAGACCGGGTGGGGGGAGACCCAGTACTTC.